The 28 T cell receptor beta chains given below trace back to one sample, sequenced in a study of cytomegalovirus exposure and HLA in healthy donors. This PCR relied on a set of 60 Vbeta primers and 13 Jbeta primers. TCRdb's table, derived via immunoSEQ multiplex PCR, lists solely in-frame clones and lacks some. The sample contains under 70,000 clones, about 70% of which appear only once. The source material was PBMCs. The source of these receptors is a woman between 25 and 40 years old in good health and CMV-seronegative.

This clone was observed many times. This chain connects TRBV29-1 to TRBJ2-7; 7 positions agree with TRBD1. Trimming cost V 7 bases and J 1 base; bases outside gene matches: 7. CDR1 and CDR2 (germline): SQVTM, ANQGSEA. The CDR3 sequence is 13 residues long. The CDR3 spells CSAKGGHSYEQYF. CDR3 DNA sequence: TGCAGCGCAAAAGGGGGCCATTCCTACGAGCAGTACTTC.

V is TRBV29-1 and J is TRBJ2-7, with TRBD1 matching 10 bases. The CDR3 spans 14 residues. The ends lost 1 base at V and 4 bases at J; junction bases unmatched: 4. Germline CDR1 SQVTM, CDR2 ANQGSEA. The CDR3 DNA reads as TGCAGCGTTGAAGTAGGACAGGGGGGGTACGAGCAGTACTTC. It codes for CSVEVGQGGYEQYF.

This clone was detected only a few times. The chain recombines TRBV29-1 with TRBJ1-2; no definite D call. The CDR3 covers 11 residues. Germline CDR1 and CDR2: SQVTM and ANQGSEA. Trimming shortened V by 4 bases and J by 6 bases, and 9 bases separated the two germline ends. DNA of the CDR3: TGCAGCGTTGTCGCCGCGGATGGCTACACCTTC. Translating gives CSVVAADGYTF.

This clone was picked up one time. The genes are TRBV7-6 and TRBJ2-3; 10 bases are shared with TRBD2. The germline gives CDR1 SGHVS, CDR2 FNYEAQ. With 5 bases clipped from V and 2 bases from J, the junction kept 16 bases outside the gene matches. The CDR3 runs to 19 residues. The CDR3 reads CASSPRLFELAGSTDTQYF. The CDR3 DNA reads TGTGCCAGCAGCCCAAGGCTATTCGAACTAGCGGGGTCCACAGATACGCAGTATTTT.

The CDR3 is CASSFAGRWDEQYF. CDR3 coding DNA: TGTGCCAGCAGCTTTGCGGGGAGATGGGACGAGCAGTACTTC. The chain is built from TRBV7-3 and TRBJ2-7, with a tentative D call TRBD2 (6 bases). This CDR3 has 14 amino acids. Deletions cut 3 bases from V and 5 bases from J, with 14 bases between. CDR1 and CDR2 (germline): SGHTA, FQGTGA.

In its sample, this clone was seen once. The V and J genes are TRBV5-1 and TRBJ2-1; 10 bases match TRBD1. The CDR3 extends over 13 amino acids. With V trimmed by 5 bases and J by 7 bases, 3 bases remained unmatched. Looked up from germline, CDR1 is SGHRS and CDR2 is YFSETQ. The CDR3 DNA is TGCGCCAGCAGGCCGGGACAGGGGAATGAGCAGTTCTTC. Its protein is CASRPGQGNEQFF.

J is TRBJ2-2 and V is TRBV10-3; TRBD2 is a possible D gene (5 bases). CDR3 length: 14 amino acids. Germline CDR1 ENHRY, CDR2 SYGVKD. V dropped 4 bases and J dropped 1 base, with 7 bases sitting between them. CDR3 in DNA: TGTGCCATCAGTGTTGGAGGGAACACCGGGGAGCTGTTTTTT. As protein: CAISVGGNTGELFF.

The V call is TRBV19, the J call TRBJ2-5, with 9 bases matching TRBD1. Germline lookup yields CDR1 LNHDA and CDR2 SQIVND (reference sequence). The CDR3 totals 15 residues. V trimming: 4 bases; J trimming: 2 bases; junction bases outside the gene matches: 5. Written as DNA, the CDR3 is TGTGCCAGTAGTACCTCCGGGACAGGGCAAGAGACCCAGTACTTC. It encodes CASSTSGTGQETQYF.

The rearrangement joins TRBV7-2 to TRBJ2-1, with 7 bases matching TRBD2. The germline gives CDR1 SGHTA, CDR2 FQGNSA. The CDR3 length is 12 residues. V dropped 1 base and J dropped 10; count of bases not matched to a gene: 1. CDR3 sequence: CASSLGRGEQFF. Written as DNA, the CDR3 is TGTGCCAGCAGCTTAGGGCGGGGGGAGCAGTTCTTC.

This clone was recorded only once. V gene TRBV9 combines with J gene TRBJ2-1; D is perhaps TRBD1 (6 bases). The CDR3 contains 16 residues. CDR1 and CDR2 from the germline V gene are SGDLS and YYNGEE. V was cut by 4 bases and J by 0 bases, with 14 bases left in between. The CDR3 sequence is CASSPLGGGSYNEQFF. In DNA, the CDR3 is TGTGCCAGCAGCCCCCTAGGGGGTGGCTCCTACAATGAGCAGTTCTTC. Full variable domain (outside the CDR3, taken from reference TRBV9 and TRBJ2-1): DSGVTQTPKHLITATGQRVTLRCSPRSGDLSVYWYQQSLDQGLQFLIQYYNGEERAKGNILERFSAQQFPDLHSELNLSSLELGDSALYFCASSPLGGGSYNEQFFGPGTRLTVL.

This clone showed up just a few times. The CDR3 region is CASTDSGYSSYEQYF. In DNA, the CDR3 is TGTGCCAGCACAGATAGCGGTTACAGCTCCTACGAGCAGTACTTC. The chain couples TRBV2 to TRBJ2-7; TRBD2 might be the D (6 bases). This CDR3 spans 15 amino acids. Looked up from germline, CDR1 is SNHLY and CDR2 is FYNNEI. Deletions cut 7 bases from V and 0 bases from J, with 16 bases between.

This clone is a singleton in its sample. The chain uses TRBV18 and TRBJ2-4; D is perhaps TRBD2 (6 bases). V was pared by 2 bases and J by 8 bases, with 10 bases between. CDR1 and CDR2 (germline): KGHSH, LQKENI. CDR3 size: 13 residues. CDR3 DNA: TGTGCCAGCTCACCAGGGACTGCGGACATTCAGTACTTC. Amino acid sequence: CASSPGTADIQYF.

This chain connects TRBV10-1 to TRBJ2-1; 10 positions agree with TRBD2. Looked up from germline, CDR1 is WNHNN and CDR2 is SYGVQD (reference sequence). Trimming took 5 bases from V and 6 from J; bases not matched to a gene: 4. CDR3 size: 14 residues. This CDR3 is CASSSGGAFNEQFF. Here the CDR3 DNA reads TGCGCCAGCAGTAGCGGGGGGGCCTTCAATGAGCAGTTCTTC.

This clone rates as medium-sized. This sequence joins TRBV6-5 and TRBJ2-7; 7 bases are shared with TRBD2. Germline CDR1 reads MNHEY; CDR2 reads SVGAGI. The junction had 8 bases not matched to a gene; V was cut back by 2 bases and J by 4 bases. The CDR3 is 15 amino acids. CDR3 DNA: TGTGCCAGCAGTTACGGGGCGGGACTACCTTACGAGCAGTACTTC. Translated: CASSYGAGLPYEQYF.

J is TRBJ2-3 and V is TRBV28, with D perhaps TRBD2 (6 bases). This CDR3 contains 16 residues. Between the trimmed V and J ends, which lost 3 bases and 5 bases, there was a span of 18 bases. Germline V gene sequence: CDR1 MDHEN, CDR2 SYDVKM. The CDR3 region has the DNA TGTGCCAGCAGTTTCGGGACCGGGGGAGCTCTAGATACGCAGTATTTT. This sequence encodes CASSFGTGGALDTQYF. The full variable domain, with the rest looked up from reference TRBV28 and TRBJ2-3, is DVKVTQSSRYLVKRTGEKVFLECVQDMDHENMFWYRQDPGLGLRLIYFSYDVKMKEKGDIPEGYSVSREKKERFSLILESASTNQTSMYLCASSFGTGGALDTQYFGPGTRLTVL.

This chain links TRBV5-4 with TRBJ1-2; 7 bases line up with TRBD1. The germline V gene has CDR1 SGHNT and CDR2 YYREEE (reference sequence). The CDR3 spans 16 residues. V lost 7 bases to trimming and J lost 0 bases; unmatched junction nucleotides: 12. The CDR3: CASAEGASSSNYGYTF. DNA for the CDR3: TGTGCCAGCGCCGAGGGGGCCTCGAGTTCTAACTATGGCTACACCTTC.

This clone was observed a few times. V gene TRBV5-4 combines with J gene TRBJ2-3; 16 bases match TRBD2. Losses at the gene ends were 3 bases for V and 12 bases for J; bases not matched to a gene: 10. This CDR3 has 16 amino acids. Germline assignment: CDR1 SGHNT and CDR2 YYREEE (reference sequence). The CDR3 spells CASSYVVGTSGGDQYF. Written as DNA, the CDR3 is TGTGCCAGCAGCTACGTCGTGGGGACTAGCGGGGGGGATCAGTATTTT. The variable domain in full, with the rest retrieved from reference TRBV5-4 and TRBJ2-3, is ETGVTQSPTHLIKTRGQQVTLRCSSQSGHNTVSWYQQALGQGPQFIFQYYREEENGRGNFPPRFSGLQFPNYSSELNVNALELDDSALYLCASSYVVGTSGGDQYFGPGTRLTVL.

This clone was seen a few times. In the same sample, other DNA sequences code for this CDR3. The chain employs TRBV4-1 and TRBJ1-4, with 9 positions matching TRBD1. The germline V gene encodes CDR1 MGHRA and CDR2 YSYEKL. CDR3 length: 14 amino acids. V trimming: 4 bases; J trimming: 7 bases; junction bases outside the gene matches: 4. The DNA for the CDR3 is TGCGCCAGCAGCCCGGGACAGGGACGTGAAAAACTGTTTTTT. Amino acids: CASSPGQGREKLFF.

The chain combines TRBV6-1 with TRBJ1-3, with D perhaps matching TRBD1 (5 bases). Trimming took off 5 bases at V and 4 bases at J, with 9 bases between the two ends. The CDR3 has 13 residues. The V gene's germline CDR1 is MNHNS and CDR2 SASEGT. The chain's CDR3 is CASSQGRGNTIYF. The CDR3 DNA follows: TGTGCCAGCAGTCAGGGCCGCGGAAACACCATATATTTT.

This chain links TRBV5-4 with TRBJ2-3; D gene unclear. The CDR3 has 12 amino acids. CDR1 is SGHNT and CDR2 is YYREEE in the germline V gene (reference sequence). The V and J ends lost 2 bases and 6 bases respectively, with 7 bases between them. The CDR3 loop reads CASSFFSDTQYF. DNA for the CDR3: TGTGCCAGCAGCTTTTTCTCGGATACGCAGTATTTT.

The chain uses TRBV7-9 and TRBJ1-2, with D perhaps TRBD1 (6 bases). This CDR3 has 15 residues. V was trimmed by 5 bases and J by 0 bases, leaving 13 bases between them. Germline-derived CDR1 and CDR2 are SEHNR and FQNEAQ (reference sequence). The CDR3 protein is CASSPNHRANYGYTF. DNA of the CDR3: TGTGCCAGCAGCCCCAACCACAGGGCTAACTATGGCTACACCTTC.

This rearrangement joins TRBV7-9 to TRBJ1-2; D possibly corresponds to TRBD1 (6 bases). CDR1 is SEHNR and CDR2 is FQNEAQ in the germline V gene (reference sequence). The CDR3 is 13 residues long. Trimming pared 4 bases from V and 5 bases from J, leaving 11 bases between. CDR3 sequence reads: CASSSGDTYGYTF. The DNA of the CDR3 is TGTGCCAGCAGCTCAGGGGACACGTATGGCTACACCTTC.

This clone has only a few counts. The V gene is TRBV19, the J gene TRBJ2-2, with D possibly being TRBD2 (6 bases). V gave up 6 bases and J gave up 1 base, with 15 bases separating them. CDR3 length equals 16 residues. Germline V gives CDR1 LNHDA, CDR2 SQIVND (reference sequence). CDR3 nucleotides: TGTGCCAGTAGACCGGGACGGGGGTGGAACACCGGGGAGCTGTTTTTT. This gives the protein CASRPGRGWNTGELFF.

The chain employs TRBV28 and TRBJ1-3; a possible D gene is TRBD1 (6 bases). The germline gives CDR1 MDHEN, CDR2 SYDVKM. This CDR3 is built from 11 residues. In nucleotides, the CDR3 is TGTCGTTCAGGGGCTGGAAACACCATATATTTT. Protein product: CRSGAGNTIYF.

This clone was seen a few times. The chain carries TRBV6-6 and TRBJ2-7; D is ambiguous. CDR1 and CDR2 from the germline V gene are MNHNY and SVGAGI (reference sequence). This CDR3 has 15 amino acids. Trimming left V 2 bases short and J 2 bases short, with 13 bases between. The CDR3 coding sequence is TGTGCCAGCAGTTACCTATTAGGAGATCCCTACGAGCAGTACTTC. This encodes CASSYLLGDPYEQYF.

V usage is TRBV30 and J usage is TRBJ2-5, with D unclear. The CDR3 runs to 10 residues. The germline gives CDR1 GTSNPN, CDR2 SVGIG (reference sequence). V was cut by 7 bases and J by 4 bases, with 7 bases left in between. The CDR3 spells CAFSRETQYF. The CDR3 nucleotides are TGTGCCTTTAGCAGAGAGACCCAGTACTTC.

This chain links TRBV10-3 with TRBJ2-6, with TRBD1 identical over 9 bases. CDR1 and CDR2 from the germline V gene are ENHRY and SYGVKD. The CDR3 totals 16 residues. V lost 10 bases and J lost 4; bases outside the gene matches: 11. The CDR3 protein is CATAPGQGTGANVLTF. The CDR3 region has the DNA TGTGCCACCGCCCCGGGACAGGGTACAGGGGCCAACGTCCTGACTTTC.

In its sample, this clone was seen a few times. The chain couples TRBV6-6 to TRBJ2-7; 13 bases agree with TRBD2. The CDR3 has 15 amino acids. Trimming at V came to 5 bases and at J to 6 bases, leaving 7 bases not matched to a gene. The germline CDR1 and CDR2 sequences are MNHNY and SVGAGI (reference sequence). The CDR3 loop is CASSRGTSGILEQYF. The CDR3 bases are TGTGCCAGCAGTCGAGGGACTAGCGGGATTCTCGAGCAGTACTTC.